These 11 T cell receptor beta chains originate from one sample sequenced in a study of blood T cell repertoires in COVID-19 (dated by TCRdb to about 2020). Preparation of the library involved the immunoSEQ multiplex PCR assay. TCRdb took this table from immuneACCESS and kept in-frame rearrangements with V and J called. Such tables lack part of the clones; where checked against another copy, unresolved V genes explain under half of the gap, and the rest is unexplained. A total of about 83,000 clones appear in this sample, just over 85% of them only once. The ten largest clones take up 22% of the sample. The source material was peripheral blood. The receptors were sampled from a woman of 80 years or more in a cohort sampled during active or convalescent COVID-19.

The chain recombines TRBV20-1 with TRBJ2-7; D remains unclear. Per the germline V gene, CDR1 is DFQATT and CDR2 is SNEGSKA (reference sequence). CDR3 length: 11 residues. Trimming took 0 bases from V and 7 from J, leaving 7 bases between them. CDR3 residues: CSARDIPEQYF. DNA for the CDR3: TGCAGTGCTAGAGATATCCCTGAGCAGTACTTC.

The CDR3 sequence: CASSLAPTPGLAANEQFF. For the CDR3, the DNA is TGTGCCAGCAGCTTAGCCCCCACTCCGGGACTAGCGGCCAATGAGCAGTTCTTC. The chain is built from TRBV7-3 and TRBJ2-1, with 11 bases fitting TRBD2. The CDR3 runs to 18 residues. Trimming took 2 bases from V and 6 from J; bases not matched to a gene: 12. Germline V gene data show CDR1 as SGHTA and CDR2 as FQGTGA.

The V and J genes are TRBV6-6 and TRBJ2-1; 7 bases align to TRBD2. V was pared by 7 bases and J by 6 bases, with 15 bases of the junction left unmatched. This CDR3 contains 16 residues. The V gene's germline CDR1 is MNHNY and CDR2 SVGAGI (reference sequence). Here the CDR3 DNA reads TGTGCCAGCACTCGCCCCGGGGTAGCGGGTCGCAATGAGCAGTTCTTC. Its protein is CASTRPGVAGRNEQFF.

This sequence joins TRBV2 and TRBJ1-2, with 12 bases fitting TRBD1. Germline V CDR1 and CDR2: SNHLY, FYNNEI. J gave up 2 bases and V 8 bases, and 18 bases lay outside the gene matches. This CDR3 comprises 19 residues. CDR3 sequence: CASERFRSGTGGENYGYTF. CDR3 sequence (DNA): TGTGCCAGCGAACGATTTAGGTCCGGGACAGGGGGCGAAAACTATGGCTACACCTTC.

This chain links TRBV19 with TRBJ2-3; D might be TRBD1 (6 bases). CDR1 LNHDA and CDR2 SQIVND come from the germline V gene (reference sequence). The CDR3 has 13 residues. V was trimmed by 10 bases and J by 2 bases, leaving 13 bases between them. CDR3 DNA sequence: TGTGCCACAGGGGCAGGAGCCACAGATACGCAGTATTTT. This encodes CATGAGATDTQYF.

CDR3 in DNA: TGTGCCAGCAGTCTCCCGGGACAGGGAGCGGCCTACGAGCAGTACTTC. Protein sequence: CASSLPGQGAAYEQYF. The chain uses TRBV28 and TRBJ2-7, with 9 bases identical to TRBD1. Losses at the gene ends were 5 bases for V and 2 bases for J; bases not matched to a gene: 10. In germline, CDR1 is MDHEN, CDR2 SYDVKM. CDR3 length: 16 amino acids.

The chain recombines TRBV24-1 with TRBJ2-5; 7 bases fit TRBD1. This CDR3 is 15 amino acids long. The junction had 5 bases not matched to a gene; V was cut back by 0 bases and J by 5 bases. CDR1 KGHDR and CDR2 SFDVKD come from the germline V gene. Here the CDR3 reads CATSDLHRGQETQYF. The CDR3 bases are TGTGCCACCAGTGATTTGCATAGGGGGCAGGAGACCCAGTACTTC.

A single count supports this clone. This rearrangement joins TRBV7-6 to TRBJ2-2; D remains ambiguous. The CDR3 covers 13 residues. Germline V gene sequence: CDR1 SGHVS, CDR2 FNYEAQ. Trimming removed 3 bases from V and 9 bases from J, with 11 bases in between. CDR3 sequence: CASSFAVDRELFF. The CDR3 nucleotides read TGTGCCAGCAGCTTCGCGGTAGACCGGGAGCTGTTTTTT. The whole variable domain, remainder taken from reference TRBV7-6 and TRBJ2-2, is GAGVSQSPRYKVTKRGQDVALRCDPISGHVSLYWYRQALGQGPEFLTYFNYEAQQDKSGLPNDRFSAERPEGSISTLTIQRTEQRDSAMYRCASSFAVDRELFFGEGSRLTVL.

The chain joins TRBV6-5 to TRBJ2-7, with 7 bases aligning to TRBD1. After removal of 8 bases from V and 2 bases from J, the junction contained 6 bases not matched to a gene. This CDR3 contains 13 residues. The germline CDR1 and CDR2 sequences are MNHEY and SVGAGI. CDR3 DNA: TGTGCCAGCGGTCCGGGACAGACCTACGAGCAGTACTTC. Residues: CASGPGQTYEQYF.

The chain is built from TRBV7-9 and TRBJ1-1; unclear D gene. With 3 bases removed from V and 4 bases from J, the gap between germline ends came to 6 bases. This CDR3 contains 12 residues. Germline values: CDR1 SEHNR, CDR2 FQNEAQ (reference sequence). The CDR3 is CASSFTVTEAFF. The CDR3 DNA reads TGTGCCAGCAGCTTCACAGTCACTGAAGCTTTCTTT.

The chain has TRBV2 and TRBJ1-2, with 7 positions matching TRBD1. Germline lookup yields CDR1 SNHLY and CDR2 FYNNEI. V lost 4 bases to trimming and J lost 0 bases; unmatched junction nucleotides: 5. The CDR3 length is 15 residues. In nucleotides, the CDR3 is TGTGCCAGCAGTGTAGAGGGGGCGTCTAACTATGGCTACACCTTC. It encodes CASSVEGASNYGYTF.